A selection of T cell receptor beta chains follows, all from one sample in a study of cytomegalovirus exposure and HLA in healthy donors. The data were produced by immunoSEQ multiplex PCR, yet TCRdb's version contains in-frame clones alone and is incomplete. Of 100,000 to 150,000 clones detected, about 79% appear once; the ten largest clones hold approximately 2.4%. Sequenced sample: PBMCs. Receptors originate from a man between 45 and 60 years old in good health and CMV-seronegative. CDR3s leave out the opening cysteine and the closing phenylalanine or tryptophan. Fields, in order: J gene, V gene, clone size, D gene, CDR3 protein. The D gene is left open where the match is weak. Clone size is stated in some rows and not others, as once, few, many or a class when expanded.

j_gene: TRBJ2-1; v_gene: TRBV4-1; abundance: few; d_gene: .; CDR3aa: ASSQDPGITHNEQF
j_gene: TRBJ2-7; v_gene: TRBV5-6; abundance: .; d_gene: TRBD2; CDR3aa: ASSLGIAGDLGEQY
j_gene: TRBJ2-5; v_gene: TRBV4-3; abundance: once; d_gene: .; CDR3aa: ASSARQAGEQY
j_gene: TRBJ2-1; v_gene: TRBV29-1; abundance: .; d_gene: TRBD2; CDR3aa: SVGGSGGLSYNEQF
j_gene: TRBJ1-5; v_gene: TRBV27; abundance: .; d_gene: TRBD1; CDR3aa: ASRGTGNHGPQH
j_gene: TRBJ1-3; v_gene: TRBV29-1; abundance: .; d_gene: .; CDR3aa: SVGMGGNTIY
j_gene: TRBJ2-5; v_gene: TRBV11-2; abundance: .; d_gene: TRBD2; CDR3aa: ASSLVGGGIQETQY
j_gene: TRBJ1-2; v_gene: TRBV5-1; abundance: .; d_gene: TRBD1; CDR3aa: ASSRDREGGYT
j_gene: TRBJ2-2; v_gene: TRBV4-2; abundance: .; d_gene: TRBD2; CDR3aa: ASSQASGGLNTGELF
j_gene: TRBJ2-5; v_gene: TRBV5-1; abundance: .; d_gene: .; CDR3aa: ASSLAGTSQETQY
j_gene: TRBJ2-3; v_gene: TRBV7-4; abundance: .; d_gene: TRBD2; CDR3aa: ASSLASWERALAGRGDTQY
j_gene: TRBJ2-7; v_gene: TRBV14; abundance: .; d_gene: .; CDR3aa: ASSQAGSGTWEQY
j_gene: TRBJ1-5; v_gene: TRBV5-5; abundance: .; d_gene: .; CDR3aa: ASSFRFDRPNSNQPQH
j_gene: TRBJ2-1; v_gene: TRBV5-1; abundance: .; d_gene: .; CDR3aa: ASSFGGSSYNEQF
j_gene: TRBJ2-7; v_gene: TRBV7-6; abundance: .; d_gene: .; CDR3aa: ASSRSGAPEQY
j_gene: TRBJ1-1; v_gene: TRBV11-1; abundance: .; d_gene: TRBD1; CDR3aa: ASSQDRLNTEAF
j_gene: TRBJ1-1; v_gene: TRBV19; abundance: .; d_gene: .; CDR3aa: ASSGLANTEAF
j_gene: TRBJ1-5; v_gene: TRBV2; abundance: .; d_gene: .; CDR3aa: ASSNLRGSNQPQH
j_gene: TRBJ2-3; v_gene: TRBV4-2; abundance: .; d_gene: TRBD1; CDR3aa: ASSQEGQGASDTQY
j_gene: TRBJ2-1; v_gene: TRBV5-1; abundance: .; d_gene: TRBD2; CDR3aa: ASSLTSGEGIEQF
j_gene: TRBJ2-7; v_gene: TRBV11-2; abundance: .; d_gene: TRBD2; CDR3aa: ASSLGVAGYEQY
j_gene: TRBJ1-1; v_gene: TRBV30; abundance: .; d_gene: TRBD1; CDR3aa: AWTWTGGTEAF
j_gene: TRBJ2-3; v_gene: TRBV10-3; abundance: .; d_gene: .; CDR3aa: AISDKGRVKSEDTQY
j_gene: TRBJ2-5; v_gene: TRBV7-9; abundance: .; d_gene: TRBD2; CDR3aa: ASSRGGQETQY